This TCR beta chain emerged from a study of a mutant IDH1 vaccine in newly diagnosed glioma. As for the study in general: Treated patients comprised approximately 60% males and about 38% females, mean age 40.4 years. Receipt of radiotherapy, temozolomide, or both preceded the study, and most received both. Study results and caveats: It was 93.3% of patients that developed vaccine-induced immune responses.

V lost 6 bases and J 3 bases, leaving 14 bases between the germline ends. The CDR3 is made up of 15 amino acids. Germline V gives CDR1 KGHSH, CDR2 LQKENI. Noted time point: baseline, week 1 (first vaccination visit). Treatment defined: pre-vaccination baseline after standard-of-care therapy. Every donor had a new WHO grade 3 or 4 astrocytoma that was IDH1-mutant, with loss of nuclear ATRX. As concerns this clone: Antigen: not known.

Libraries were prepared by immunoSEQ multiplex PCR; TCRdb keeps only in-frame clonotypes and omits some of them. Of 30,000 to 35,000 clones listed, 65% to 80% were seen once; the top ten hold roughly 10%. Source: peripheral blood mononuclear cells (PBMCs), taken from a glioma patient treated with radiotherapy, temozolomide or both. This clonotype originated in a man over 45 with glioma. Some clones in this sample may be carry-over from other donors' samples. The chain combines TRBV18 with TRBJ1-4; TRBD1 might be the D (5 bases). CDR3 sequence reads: CASSPAPGANEKLFF. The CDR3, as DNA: TGTGCCAGCTCTCCCGCCCCGGGGGCTAATGAAAAACTGTTTTTT.